This TCR beta chain was profiled in a study of blood T cell repertoires in COVID-19 (dated by TCRdb to the early 2020s). About the full investigation: Samples covering the acute and convalescent phases of COVID-19 were provided by collaborators in the United States, Italy and Spain. The prospective study material was composed of cDNA or gDNA derived from T cells, B-cell-depleted T cells, or PBMCs. Subjects who had been exposed to COVID-19, were actively infected with it, or had recovered from it provided the deeply sampled blood TCRbeta repertoires that made up the dataset. The repertoires were released in a freely available public database meant as a resource for research on the immune response to SARS-CoV-2. The samples were drawn from two sources: the first 160 participants of the ongoing ImmuneRACE study, and fewer than 1,500 subjects contributed by 6 global collaborators. The sample metadata nearly always contained a de-identified subject ID, COVID-19 status, age in years and sex. Where available, HLA class I and class II types were obtained from metadata supplied by the sample provider rather than from assay-based typing.

Trimmed from V: 6 bases; trimmed from J: 9 bases; junction bases lacking a gene match: 13. The CDR3 numbers 16 residues from cysteine through phenylalanine. This entry keeps only the CDR3 DNA: 48 bases, framed from base 1. Taken from the germline V gene, the CDR1 and CDR2 loops are MDHEN and SYDVKM. In the case of this clone: It lacks a known antigen. No per-base quality is available; no much larger clone lies one base away.

TCRbeta CDR3 regions were amplified from genomic DNA by means of the immunoSEQ Assay, a bias-controlled multiplex PCR. On the authors' methods: Nucleated cell counts per sample were estimated from amplification of reference gene primers within the assay. To quantify the absolute abundance of each unique TCRbeta CDR3 rearrangement, sequence reads were collapsed and filtered. For each sample, productive Simpson clonality was calculated by taking the square root of Simpson's diversity index across productive rearrangements. This is the immuneACCESS table as TCRdb keeps it, with only in-frame sequences that have V and J called. A part of the clones is gone; compared with another copy, unresolved V genes explain less than half, and the rest is unexplained. The D gene and trimming were derived from the DNA, and the V and J assignments and clone size from that table. The sample table shows 150,000 to 200,000 clones, and about three quarters are seen once. Approximately 12% of the sample is in the top ten clones.

What the work shows at the level of the full study, not this receptor alone: Clinical and demographic metadata were provided uncurated, with the amount varying by source and participant.

One collaborating source in Seattle enrolled patients while the patients were actively infected and followed the patients over time throughout the course of disease. Collaborating institutions collected whole blood in K2EDTA tubes following their own protocols. For TCRbeta analysis, collaborator samples were shipped as frozen whole blood, as isolated PBMCs, or as DNA extracted from either sample type. Rearrangement joined TRBV28 to TRBJ2-1; TRBD2 agrees with 11 junctional bases. The source of this sequence is a woman of 80 years or more with COVID-19, enrolled during active disease. The sequenced sample consisted of peripheral blood. The nucleotides read TGTGCCAGCAGCCCGCCCCCTAGCGGGAGGCTCGGTGAGCAGTTCTTC. Translated, this gives CASSPPPSGRLGEQFF.